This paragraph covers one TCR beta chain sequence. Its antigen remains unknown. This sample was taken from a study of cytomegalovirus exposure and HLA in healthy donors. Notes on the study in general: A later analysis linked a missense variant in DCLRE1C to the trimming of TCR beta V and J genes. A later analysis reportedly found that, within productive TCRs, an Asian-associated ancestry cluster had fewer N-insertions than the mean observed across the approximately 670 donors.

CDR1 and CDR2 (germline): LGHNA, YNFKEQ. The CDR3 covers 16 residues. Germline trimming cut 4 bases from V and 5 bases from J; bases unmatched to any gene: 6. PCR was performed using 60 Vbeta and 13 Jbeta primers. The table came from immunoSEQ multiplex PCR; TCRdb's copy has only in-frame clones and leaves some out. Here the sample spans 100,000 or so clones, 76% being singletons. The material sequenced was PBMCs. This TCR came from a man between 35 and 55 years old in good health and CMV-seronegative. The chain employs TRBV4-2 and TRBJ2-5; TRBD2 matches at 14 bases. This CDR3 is CASSRQTSGGAETQYF. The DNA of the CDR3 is TGTGCCAGCAGCCGGCAGACTAGCGGGGGGGCGGAGACCCAGTACTTC.